This T cell receptor (beta chain) derives from a study of blood T cell repertoires in COVID-19. Whole-study context: Sample material is recorded as cDNA or gDNA derived from T cells, B-cell-depleted T cells, or PBMCs.

Looked up from germline, CDR1 is LNHDA and CDR2 is SQIVND (reference sequence). V shed 8 bases and J shed 5 bases, with 19 bases lying between them. The CDR3 is 15 residues long. The data were produced by immunoSEQ multiplex PCR, yet TCRdb's version contains in-frame clones alone and is incomplete. The data show over 85,000 clones, around 87% seen once. The specimen was peripheral blood. V gene TRBV19 combines with J gene TRBJ1-5; D is possibly TRBD1 (6 bases). The sequence derives from a human donor in a cohort sampled during active COVID-19. CDR3 protein: CASELETGLDQPQHF. The CDR3 DNA sequence: TGTGCCAGTGAATTAGAGACAGGTCTCGATCAGCCCCAGCATTTT.